A single T cell receptor beta chain is shown here with its context. The data belong to a study of CD8 T cells in ankylosing spondylitis. Per germline, CDR1 SGHVS and CDR2 FNYEAQ. The CDR3 length is 17 residues. V trimming: 5 bases; J trimming: 6 bases; junction bases outside the gene matches: 18. Each CDR3 protein gets one entry after TCRdb re-called the 5' RACE reads with MiXCR. Here the sample spans a few hundred thousand distinct CDR3 sequences, 20% being singletons. This TCR was recovered from a male donor with ankylosing spondylitis or in good health (not recorded which). V gene TRBV7-6 combines with J gene TRBJ2-7; 8 bases are shared with TRBD2. The sample consisted of blood, either unsorted or a sorted T cell fraction (not recorded which). CDR3 bases: TGTGCCAGCAGCCCCGATAGCGGGGAAGGAAGACTTACCGAGCAGTACTTC. Protein: CASSPDSGEGRLTEQYF. Based on the CDR3 plus reference TRBV7-6 and TRBJ2-7, the full variable domain is GAGVSQSPRYKVTKRGQDVALRCDPISGHVSLYWYRQALGQGPEFLTYFNYEAQQDKSGLPNDRFSAERPEGSISTLTIQRTEQRDSAMYRCASSPDSGEGRLTEQYFGPGTRLTVT.